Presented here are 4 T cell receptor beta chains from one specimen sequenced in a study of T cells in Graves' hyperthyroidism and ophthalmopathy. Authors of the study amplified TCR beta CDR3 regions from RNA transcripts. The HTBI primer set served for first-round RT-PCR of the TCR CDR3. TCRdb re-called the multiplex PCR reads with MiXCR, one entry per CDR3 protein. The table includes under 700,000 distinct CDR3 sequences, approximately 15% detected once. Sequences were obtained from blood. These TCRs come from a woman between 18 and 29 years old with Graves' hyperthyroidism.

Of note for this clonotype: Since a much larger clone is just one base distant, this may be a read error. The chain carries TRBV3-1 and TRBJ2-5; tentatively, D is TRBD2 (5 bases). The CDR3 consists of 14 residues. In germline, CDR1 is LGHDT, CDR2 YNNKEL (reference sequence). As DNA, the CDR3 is TGTGCCAGCAGGTATTCCGGGGAACAAGAGACCCTGTACTTC. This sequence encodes CASRYSGEQETLYF.

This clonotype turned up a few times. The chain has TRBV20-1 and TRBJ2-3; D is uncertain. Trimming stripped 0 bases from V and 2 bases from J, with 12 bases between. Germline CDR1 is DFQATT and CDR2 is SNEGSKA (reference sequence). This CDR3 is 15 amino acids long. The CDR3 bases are TGCAGTGCTAGAGATCCGATCTCTATCACAGATACGCAGTATTTT. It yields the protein CSARDPISITDTQYF.

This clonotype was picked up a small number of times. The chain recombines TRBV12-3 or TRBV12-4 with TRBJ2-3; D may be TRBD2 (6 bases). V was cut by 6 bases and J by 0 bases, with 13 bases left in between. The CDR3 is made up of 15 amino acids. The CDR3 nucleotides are TGTGCCAGCAGCTCTAACGGGGGAAGCACAGATACGCAGTATTTT. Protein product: CASSSNGGSTDTQYF.

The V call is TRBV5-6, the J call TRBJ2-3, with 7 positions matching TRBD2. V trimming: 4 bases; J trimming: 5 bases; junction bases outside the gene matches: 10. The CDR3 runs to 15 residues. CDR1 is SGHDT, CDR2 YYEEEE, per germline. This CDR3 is CASSIVGGGRDTQYF. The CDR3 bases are TGTGCCAGCAGCATTGTGGGCGGGGGAAGAGATACGCAGTATTTT.